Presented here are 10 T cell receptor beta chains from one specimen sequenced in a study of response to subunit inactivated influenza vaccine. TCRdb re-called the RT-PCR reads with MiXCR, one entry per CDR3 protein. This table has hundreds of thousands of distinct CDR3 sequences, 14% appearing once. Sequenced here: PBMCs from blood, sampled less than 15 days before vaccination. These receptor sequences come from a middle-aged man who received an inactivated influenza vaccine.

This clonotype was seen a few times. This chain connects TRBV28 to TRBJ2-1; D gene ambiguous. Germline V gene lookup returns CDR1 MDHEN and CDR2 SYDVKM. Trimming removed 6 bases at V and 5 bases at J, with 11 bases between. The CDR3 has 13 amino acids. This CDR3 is CASRSDRNNEQFF. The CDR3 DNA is TGTGCCAGCAGATCGGACCGAAACAATGAGCAGTTCTTC.

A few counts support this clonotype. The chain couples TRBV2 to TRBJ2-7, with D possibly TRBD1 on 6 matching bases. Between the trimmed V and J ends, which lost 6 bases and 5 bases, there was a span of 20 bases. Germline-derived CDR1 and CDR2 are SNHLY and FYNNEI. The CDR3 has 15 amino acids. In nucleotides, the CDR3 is TGTGCCAGCAGACCTTATACAGGGAATTCGGACGAGCAGTACTTC. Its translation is CASRPYTGNSDEQYF.

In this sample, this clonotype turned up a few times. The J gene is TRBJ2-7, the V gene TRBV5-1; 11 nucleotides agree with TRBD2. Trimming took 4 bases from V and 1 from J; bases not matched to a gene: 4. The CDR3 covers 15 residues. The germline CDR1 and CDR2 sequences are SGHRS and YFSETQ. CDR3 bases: TGCGCCAGCAGCCCTAGCGGGGGGCATTCCTACGAGCAGTACTTC. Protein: CASSPSGGHSYEQYF.

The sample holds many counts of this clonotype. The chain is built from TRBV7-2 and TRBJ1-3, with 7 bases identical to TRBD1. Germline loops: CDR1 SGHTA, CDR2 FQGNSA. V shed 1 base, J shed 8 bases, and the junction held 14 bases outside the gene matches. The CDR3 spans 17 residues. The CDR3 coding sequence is TGTGCCAGCAGCTTAGGGGGATTTGGGACAGCTGAAGACACCATATATTTT. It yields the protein CASSLGGFGTAEDTIYF.

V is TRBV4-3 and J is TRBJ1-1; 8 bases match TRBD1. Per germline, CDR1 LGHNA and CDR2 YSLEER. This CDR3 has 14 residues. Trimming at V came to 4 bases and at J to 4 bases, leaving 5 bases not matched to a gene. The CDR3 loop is CASSLSTGGTEAFF. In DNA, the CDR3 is TGCGCCAGCAGCCTCTCTACAGGGGGCACTGAAGCTTTCTTT.

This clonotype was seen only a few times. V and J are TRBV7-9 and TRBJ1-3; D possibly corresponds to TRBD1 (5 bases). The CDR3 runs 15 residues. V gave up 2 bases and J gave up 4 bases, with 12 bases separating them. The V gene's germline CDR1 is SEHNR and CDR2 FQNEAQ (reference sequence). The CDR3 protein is CASSLTQGGGNTIYF. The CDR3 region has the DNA TGTGCCAGCAGCTTAACCCAGGGTGGCGGAAACACCATATATTTT.

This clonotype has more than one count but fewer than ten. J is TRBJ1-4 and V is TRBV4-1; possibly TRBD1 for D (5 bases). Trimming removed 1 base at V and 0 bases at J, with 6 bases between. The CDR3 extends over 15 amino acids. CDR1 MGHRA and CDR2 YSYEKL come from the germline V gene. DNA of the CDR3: TGCGCCAGCAGCCAAGCGGGGGCAACTAATGAAAAACTGTTTTTT. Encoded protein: CASSQAGATNEKLFF.

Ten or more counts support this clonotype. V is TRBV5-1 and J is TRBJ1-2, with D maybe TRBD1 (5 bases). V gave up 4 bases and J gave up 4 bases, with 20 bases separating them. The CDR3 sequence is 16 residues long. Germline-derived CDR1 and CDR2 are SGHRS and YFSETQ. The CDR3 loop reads CASSPETEGRVYGYTF. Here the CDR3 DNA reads TGCGCCAGCAGCCCCGAGACTGAGGGGCGGGTCTATGGCTACACCTTC.

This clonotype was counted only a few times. CDR3 nucleotides: TGTGCCAGCACCCCGGGGGGACAAAACTACGAGCAGTACTTC. Protein sequence: CASTPGGQNYEQYF. The chain carries TRBV12-3 or TRBV12-4 and TRBJ2-7; D perhaps matches TRBD2 (7 bases). V lost 7 bases to trimming and J lost 3 bases, with 16 bases between them. The CDR3 runs 14 residues.

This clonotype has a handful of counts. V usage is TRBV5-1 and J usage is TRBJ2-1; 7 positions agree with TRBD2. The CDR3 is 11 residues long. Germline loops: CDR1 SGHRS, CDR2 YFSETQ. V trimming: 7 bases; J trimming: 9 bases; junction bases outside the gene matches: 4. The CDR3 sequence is CASAWEGEQFF. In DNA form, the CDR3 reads TGCGCCAGCGCTTGGGAGGGTGAGCAGTTCTTC.